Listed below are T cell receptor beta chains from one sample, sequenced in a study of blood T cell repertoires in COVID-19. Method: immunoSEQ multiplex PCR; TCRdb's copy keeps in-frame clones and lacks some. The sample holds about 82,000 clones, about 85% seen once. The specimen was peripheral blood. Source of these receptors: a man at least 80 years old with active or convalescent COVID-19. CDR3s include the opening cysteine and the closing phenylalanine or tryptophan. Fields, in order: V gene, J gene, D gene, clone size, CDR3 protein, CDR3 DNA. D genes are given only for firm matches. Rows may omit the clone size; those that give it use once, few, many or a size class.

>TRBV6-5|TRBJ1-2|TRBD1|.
CATPPGAGGLYGYTF
TGTGCCACCCCGCCGGGGGCAGGGGGCTTGTATGGCTACACCTTC
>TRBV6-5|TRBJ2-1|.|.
CASSYSGPNSYNEQFF
TGTGCCAGCAGTTACTCGGGGCCGAACTCCTACAATGAGCAGTTCTTC
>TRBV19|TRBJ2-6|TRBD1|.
CASSKGQGTGANVLTF
TGTGCCAGTAGTAAAGGACAGGGCACTGGGGCCAACGTCCTGACTTTC
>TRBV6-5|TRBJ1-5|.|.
CASSYSGPNSNQPQHF
TGTGCCAGCAGTTACTCGGGGCCTAATAGCAATCAGCCCCAGCATTTT
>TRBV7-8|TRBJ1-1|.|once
CASSFQKNTEAFF
TGTGCCAGCAGCTTTCAGAAGAACACTGAAGCTTTCTTT
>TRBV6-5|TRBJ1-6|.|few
CASSYSRLLNSPLHF
TGTGCCAGCAGTTACTCTCGACTGCTAAATTCACCCCTCCACTTT
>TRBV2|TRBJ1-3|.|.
CASKGGVSGNTIYF
TGTGCCAGCAAAGGGGGAGTATCTGGAAACACCATATATTTT
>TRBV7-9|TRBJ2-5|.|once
CASSTQAQETQYF
TGTGCCAGCAGTACACAGGCACAAGAGACCCAGTACTTC
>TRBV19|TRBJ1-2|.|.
CASSDVRGTGYGYTF
TGTGCCAGTAGTGACGTCAGGGGTACGGGTTATGGCTACACCTTC
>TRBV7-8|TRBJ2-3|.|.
CASSWGRLVTDTQYF
TGTGCCAGCAGTTGGGGGAGACTAGTAACAGATACGCAGTATTTT
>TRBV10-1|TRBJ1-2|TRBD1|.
CASSEGGTGVIGYTF
TGCGCCAGCAGCGAGGGAGGGACAGGGGTCATCGGCTACACCTTC
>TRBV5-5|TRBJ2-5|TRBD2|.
CASSLARGGETQYF
TGTGCCAGCAGCTTGGCCCGGGGAGGGGAGACCCAGTACTTC
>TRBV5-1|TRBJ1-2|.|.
CASSLDTGFTGYTF
TGCGCCAGCAGCTTGGATACAGGATTTACTGGCTACACCTTC
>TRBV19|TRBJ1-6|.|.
CASSQVDNSPLHF
TGTGCCAGTTCCCAGGTCGATAATTCACCCCTCCACTTT
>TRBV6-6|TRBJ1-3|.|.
CATSSGAGNTIYF
TGTGCCACGAGCTCGGGGGCTGGAAACACCATATATTTT
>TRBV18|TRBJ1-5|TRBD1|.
CASSQRQGWFQPQHF
TGTGCCAGCTCACAACGACAGGGGTGGTTTCAGCCCCAGCATTTT
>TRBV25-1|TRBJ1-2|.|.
CASSDRRGLDGYTF
TGTGCCAGCAGTGACAGGCGGGGATTGGATGGCTACACCTTC
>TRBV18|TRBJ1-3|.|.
CASSPLDAGVGIGNTIYF
TGTGCCAGCTCACCCCTGGACGCAGGGGTTGGGATTGGAAACACCATATATTTT
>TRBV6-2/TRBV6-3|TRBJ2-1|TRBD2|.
CASSILTGGEQFF
TGTGCCAGCAGTATCTTAACGGGAGGTGAGCAGTTCTTC
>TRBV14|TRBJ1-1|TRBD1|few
CASSQRTGAEAFF
TGTGCCAGCAGCCAGCGGACAGGCGCTGAAGCTTTCTTT
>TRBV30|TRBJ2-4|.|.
CAWSVGSPFTGPPAKNIQYF
TGTGCCTGGAGTGTGGGATCCCCCTTTACAGGGCCCCCAGCCAAAAACATTCAGTACTTC
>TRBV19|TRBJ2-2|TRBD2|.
CASTIIAGVVTGELFF
TGTGCCAGTACCATTATAGCGGGAGTGGTGACCGGGGAGCTGTTTTTT
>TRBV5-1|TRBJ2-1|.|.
CASSLAVSGGNEQFF
TGCGCCAGCAGCTTGGCCGTTAGCGGCGGCAATGAGCAGTTCTTC
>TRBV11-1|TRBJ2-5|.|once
CASSSSGGTPETQYF
TGTGCCAGCAGCTCCAGCGGCGGAACCCCAGAGACCCAGTACTTC
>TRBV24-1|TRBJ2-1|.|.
CATSETTESYNEQFF
TGTGCCACCAGTGAGACGACAGAAAGCTACAATGAGCAGTTCTTC
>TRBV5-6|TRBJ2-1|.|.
CASTPWAPGNEQFF
TGTGCCAGCACCCCATGGGCCCCTGGGAATGAGCAGTTCTTC
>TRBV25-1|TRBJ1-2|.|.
CASSPRGEDYGYTF
TGTGCCAGCAGTCCCCGGGGGGAGGACTATGGCTACACCTTC
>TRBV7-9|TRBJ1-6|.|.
CASSLLGRGINNSPLHF
TGTGCCAGCAGCTTACTTGGCAGGGGCATTAATAATTCACCCCTCCACTTT
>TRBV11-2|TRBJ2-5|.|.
CASSRDFQETQYF
TGTGCCAGCAGCCGGGACTTCCAAGAGACCCAGTACTTC
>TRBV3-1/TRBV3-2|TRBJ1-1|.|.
CASSQNRGHLEAFF
TGTGCCAGCAGCCAAAACCGGGGACACCTTGAAGCTTTCTTT
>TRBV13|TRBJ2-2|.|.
CACSLSLSWGVGELFF
TGTGCCTGCAGCTTATCCCTGAGTTGGGGGGTTGGGGAGCTGTTTTTT
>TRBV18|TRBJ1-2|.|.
CASSPARDYGYTF
TGTGCCAGCTCACCGGCCAGGGACTATGGCTACACCTTC
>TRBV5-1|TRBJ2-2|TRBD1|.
CASRLGNRGPTGELFF
TGCGCCAGCAGATTAGGGAACAGGGGCCCCACCGGGGAGCTGTTTTTT
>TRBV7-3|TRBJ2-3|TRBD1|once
CASSPSPTGATDTQYF
TGTGCCAGCAGTCCAAGTCCCACAGGGGCCACAGATACGCAGTATTTT
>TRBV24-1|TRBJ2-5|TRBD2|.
CATSDPIAGGLETQYF
TGTGCCACCAGTGACCCTATAGCGGGGGGGTTGGAGACCCAGTACTTC
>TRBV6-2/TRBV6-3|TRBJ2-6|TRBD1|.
CASSWTGRLGANVLTF
TGTGCCAGCAGTTGGACAGGGAGGCTCGGGGCCAACGTCCTGACTTTC
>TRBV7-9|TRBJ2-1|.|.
CASSFAGRWNEQFF
TGTGCCAGCAGCTTCGCGGGGAGGTGGAATGAGCAGTTCTTC
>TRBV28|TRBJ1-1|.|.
CASSSGTFLMNTEAFF
TGTGCCAGCAGCTCCGGGACATTTCTTATGAACACTGAAGCTTTCTTT
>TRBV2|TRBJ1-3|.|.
CASGALSSGNTIYF
TGTGCCAGCGGGGCCCTAAGCTCTGGAAACACCATATATTTT
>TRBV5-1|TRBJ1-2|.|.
CASSWGSDGYTF
TGCGCCAGCAGTTGGGGCTCGGATGGCTACACCTTC
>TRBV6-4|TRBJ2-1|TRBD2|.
CASSEFGTGGGNEQFF
TGTGCCAGCAGCGAGTTTGGAACGGGAGGTGGGAATGAGCAGTTCTTC
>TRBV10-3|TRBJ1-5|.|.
CAISEEGGNQPQHF
TGTGCCATCAGTGAAGAGGGAGGCAATCAGCCCCAGCATTTT
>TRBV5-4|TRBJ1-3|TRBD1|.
CASSRGQAGNTIYF
TGTGCCAGCAGCCGTGGACAGGCTGGAAACACCATATATTTT